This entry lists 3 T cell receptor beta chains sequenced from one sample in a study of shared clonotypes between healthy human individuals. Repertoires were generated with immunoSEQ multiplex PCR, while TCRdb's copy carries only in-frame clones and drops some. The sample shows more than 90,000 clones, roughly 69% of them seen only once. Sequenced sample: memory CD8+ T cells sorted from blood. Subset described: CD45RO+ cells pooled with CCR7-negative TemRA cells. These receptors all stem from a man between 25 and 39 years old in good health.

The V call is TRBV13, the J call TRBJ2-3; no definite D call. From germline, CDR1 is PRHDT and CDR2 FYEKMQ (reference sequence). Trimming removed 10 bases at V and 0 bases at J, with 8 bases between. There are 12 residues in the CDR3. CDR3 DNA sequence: TGTGCCACAACTTCTAGCACAGATACGCAGTATTTT. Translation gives CATTSSTDTQYF. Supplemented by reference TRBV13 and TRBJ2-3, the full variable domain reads AAGVIQSPRHLIKEKRETATLKCYPIPRHDTVYWYQQGPGQDPQFLISFYEKMQSDKGSIPDRFSAQQFSDYHSELNMSSLELGDSALYFCATTSSTDTQYFGPGTRLTVL.

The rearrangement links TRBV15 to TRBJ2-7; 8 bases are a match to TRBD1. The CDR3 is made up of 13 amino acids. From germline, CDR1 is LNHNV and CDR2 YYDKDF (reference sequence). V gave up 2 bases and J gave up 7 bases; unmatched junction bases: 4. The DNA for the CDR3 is TGTGCCACCAGCAGAATCAGGGACAGGGAGCAGTACTTC. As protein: CATSRIRDREQYF.

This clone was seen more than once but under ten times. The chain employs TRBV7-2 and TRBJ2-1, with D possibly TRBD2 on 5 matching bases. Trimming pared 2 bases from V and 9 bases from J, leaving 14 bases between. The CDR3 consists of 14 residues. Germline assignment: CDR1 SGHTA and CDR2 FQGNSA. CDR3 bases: TGTGCCAGCAGCTTAAATAGGCATGGAGGTGAGCAGTTCTTC. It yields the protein CASSLNRHGGEQFF.